What follows are 32 T cell receptor beta chains derived from one specimen sequenced in a study of blood T cell repertoires in COVID-19. Sequencing used immunoSEQ multiplex PCR; TCRdb keeps in-frame clones, though not all of them. Of 85,000 to 100,000 clones in the sample, 70% to 85% are singletons; the top ten hold about 26%. Material: peripheral blood. These receptor sequences come from an older woman in a cohort sampled during active or convalescent COVID-19.

This sequence joins TRBV6-6 and TRBJ1-3, with 9 nucleotides matching TRBD1. The germline CDR1 and CDR2 sequences are MNHNY and SVGAGI (reference sequence). CDR3 size: 15 residues. The junction had 11 bases not matched to a gene; V was cut back by 8 bases and J by 6 bases. The DNA of the CDR3 is TGTGCCAGCGGGAAAATACAGGGGGCTGAAAACACCATATATTTT. Protein product: CASGKIQGAENTIYF.

The gene calls are TRBV28 and TRBJ1-5, with TRBD1 matching over 7 bases. The CDR3 loop spans 21 amino acids. With 6 bases clipped from V and 3 bases from J, the junction kept 26 bases outside the gene matches. Looked up from germline, CDR1 is MDHEN and CDR2 is SYDVKM. CDR3 coding DNA: TGTGCCAGCAGCGGGCTGAGAGGGCAATTCAACCCAGGGGGGTTCAATCAGCCCCAGCATTTT. Translating gives CASSGLRGQFNPGGFNQPQHF.

This clone was seen only a few times. CDR3 sequence: CASSGGTGSGYSGNTIYF. Here the CDR3 DNA reads TGTGCCAGCAGTGGAGGGACAGGGTCGGGGTACTCTGGAAACACCATATATTTT. The V gene is TRBV6-1, the J gene TRBJ1-3, with TRBD1 matching 9 bases. Germline CDR1 reads MNHNS; CDR2 reads SASEGT. This CDR3 region has 18 residues. V lost 4 bases and J lost 0; bases outside the gene matches: 10.

V and J are TRBV3-1 (or the pseudogene TRBV3-2) and TRBJ2-7; the D gene is possibly TRBD1 (5 bases). In germline, CDR1 is LGHDT, CDR2 YNNKEL (reference sequence). V lost 3 bases, J lost 0 bases, and 15 bases lay in between. The CDR3 contains 16 residues. CDR3 in amino acids: CASSHRRQSRSYEQYF. DNA for the CDR3: TGTGCCAGCAGCCACCGTCGACAGTCGCGCTCCTACGAGCAGTACTTC.

The rearrangement joins TRBV12-3 or TRBV12-4 to TRBJ1-1; no firm D call. CDR3 length: 11 residues. Trimming stripped 4 bases from V and 2 bases from J, with 2 bases between. CDR3 DNA sequence: TGTGCCAGCAGTTCTAACACTGAAGCTTTCTTT. This sequence encodes CASSSNTEAFF.

This clone was counted once. This CDR3 is CAISVRADTQYF. The CDR3 DNA reads TGTGCCATCAGCGTCCGGGCAGATACGCAGTATTTT. The chain uses TRBV10-3 and TRBJ2-3, with no clear D. The germline gives CDR1 ENHRY, CDR2 SYGVKD. The CDR3 consists of 12 residues. Trimming shortened V by 6 bases and J by 4 bases, and 8 bases separated the two germline ends.

The chain recombines TRBV9 with TRBJ2-3; 12 bases align to TRBD2. The CDR3 length is 16 residues. Germline V gene sequence: CDR1 SGDLS, CDR2 YYNGEE. The J segment lost 3 bases and the V segment lost 2 bases, leaving 4 bases of the junction unmatched. CDR3 sequence: CASSVTLAGGTDTQYF. The CDR3 coding sequence is TGTGCCAGCAGCGTCACTCTAGCGGGGGGGACAGATACGCAGTATTTT.

This chain connects TRBV5-1 to TRBJ1-4, with 8 bases lining up with TRBD1. The germline V gene has CDR1 SGHRS and CDR2 YFSETQ. The CDR3 totals 15 residues. V was pared by 4 bases and J by 3 bases, with 5 bases of the junction left unmatched. Here the CDR3 DNA reads TGCGCCAGCAGCGCCGACAGGGGTGCTAATGAAAAACTGTTTTTT. It encodes CASSADRGANEKLFF.

This clone was recorded only once. This rearrangement joins TRBV4-2 to TRBJ2-5, with a tentative D call TRBD2 (5 bases). V lost 0 bases to trimming and J lost 3 bases, with 8 bases between them. Germline V gene sequence: CDR1 LGHNA, CDR2 YNFKEQ. The CDR3 spans 14 residues. The CDR3 here is CASSQDGGKETQYF. CDR3 nucleotide sequence: TGTGCCAGCAGCCAAGATGGAGGAAAAGAGACCCAGTACTTC.

This clone was seen a few times. The chain has TRBV15 and TRBJ2-6, with a tentative D call TRBD2 (6 bases). From germline, CDR1 is LNHNV and CDR2 YYDKDF (reference sequence). Trimming took 3 bases from V and 1 from J, leaving 7 bases between them. The CDR3 extends over 15 amino acids. The CDR3 loop reads CATSRGGSGANVLTF. The CDR3, as DNA: TGTGCCACCAGCAGGGGAGGATCTGGGGCCAACGTCCTGACTTTC.

This clone is a singleton in its sample. The rearrangement joins TRBV12-5 to TRBJ1-1; D not resolved. This CDR3 spans 15 amino acids. V was clipped by 8 bases and J by 0 bases, with 16 bases between them. Germline V CDR1 and CDR2: LGHNT, FRNRAP. The CDR3 bases are TGTGCTAGTATTTGGGGAGTACCCCTGAACACTGAAGCTTTCTTT. As protein: CASIWGVPLNTEAFF.

The V and J genes are TRBV7-2 and TRBJ2-2; 7 bases align to TRBD2. The J segment lost 5 bases and the V segment lost 1 base, leaving 10 bases of the junction unmatched. Germline values: CDR1 SGHTA, CDR2 FQGNSA. CDR3 length equals 17 residues. The CDR3: CASSLGWRGSSTGELFF. CDR3 in DNA: TGTGCCAGCAGCTTAGGTTGGCGGGGGTCGAGTACCGGGGAGCTGTTTTTT. The variable domain in full, with the rest retrieved from reference TRBV7-2 and TRBJ2-2, is GAGVSQSPSNKVTEKGKDVELRCDPISGHTALYWYRQSLGQGLEFLIYFQGNSAPDKSGLPSDRFSAERTGGSVSTLTIQRTQQEDSAVYLCASSLGWRGSSTGELFFGEGSRLTVL.

The rearrangement links TRBV9 to TRBJ1-3; 8 bases line up with TRBD1. Trimming took 3 bases from V and 3 from J; bases not matched to a gene: 8. Germline CDR1 SGDLS, CDR2 YYNGEE. The CDR3 loop spans 16 amino acids. CDR3: CASSAGTGISGNTIYF. The CDR3 DNA reads TGTGCCAGCAGCGCGGGGACAGGAATTAGTGGAAACACCATATATTTT. Full variable domain (rest looked up from reference TRBV9 and TRBJ1-3): DSGVTQTPKHLITATGQRVTLRCSPRSGDLSVYWYQQSLDQGLQFLIQYYNGEERAKGNILERFSAQQFPDLHSELNLSSLELGDSALYFCASSAGTGISGNTIYFGEGSWLTVV.

V is TRBV7-2 and J is TRBJ2-5; D call uncertain. Per the germline V gene, CDR1 is SGHTA and CDR2 is FQGNSA. Trimming left V 1 base short and J 5 bases short, with 17 bases between. This CDR3 is built from 16 residues. CDR3 nucleotides: TGTGCCAGCAGCTTAGTCTTCGCGGCCGTTCGGGAGACCCAGTACTTC. It codes for CASSLVFAAVRETQYF.

CDR3 nucleotide sequence: TGTGCCAGCAGCTCGACACCGGGAGCGTACGAGCAGTACTTC. It specifies CASSSTPGAYEQYF. The chain recombines TRBV7-8 with TRBJ2-7, with D possibly TRBD2 on 6 matching bases. The CDR3 totals 14 residues. Per the germline V gene, CDR1 is SGHVS and CDR2 is FQNEAQ. Trimming shortened V by 4 bases and J by 4 bases, and 14 bases separated the two germline ends.

The V and J genes are TRBV18 and TRBJ2-2; a weak D match, TRBD1 (5 bases). Trimming shortened V by 2 bases and J by 0 bases, and 10 bases separated the two germline ends. Germline loops: CDR1 KGHSH, CDR2 LQKENI. The CDR3 runs to 16 residues. The CDR3 bases are TGTGCCAGCTCACCATACACAGGATCGAACACCGGGGAGCTGTTTTTT. This codes for CASSPYTGSNTGELFF.

CDR3 protein: CASSPTGNNQPQHF. The CDR3 DNA is TGTGCCAGCAGCCCGACGGGAAACAATCAGCCCCAGCATTTT. The chain recombines TRBV4-2 with TRBJ1-5; no firm D call. The CDR3 sequence is 14 residues long. Germline V gene sequence: CDR1 LGHNA, CDR2 YNFKEQ. With 4 bases removed from V and 3 bases from J, the gap between germline ends came to 10 bases.

The rearrangement uses TRBV7-3 and TRBJ2-3, with D unresolved. V lost 2 bases to trimming and J lost 0 bases, with 9 bases between them. Germline values: CDR1 SGHTA, CDR2 FQGTGA. The CDR3 spans 15 residues. CDR3 bases: TGTGCCAGCAGCTTAGGTAGCTATAGCACAGATACGCAGTATTTT. It codes for CASSLGSYSTDTQYF.

As for this clone: Other DNA sequences in the sample encode the same CDR3. The V and J genes are TRBV3-1 (or the pseudogene TRBV3-2) and TRBJ1-4; no firm D call. Germline CDR1 reads LGHDT; CDR2 reads YNNKEL (reference sequence). Trimming shortened V by 4 bases and J by 0 bases, and 6 bases separated the two germline ends. The CDR3 covers 14 residues. The CDR3 loop is CASSPTATNEKLFF. The CDR3 DNA is TGTGCCAGCAGCCCCACGGCAACTAATGAAAAACTGTTTTTT.

Only a few counts were recorded for this clone. V and J are TRBV9 and TRBJ2-1, with TRBD2 as a possible D gene (5 bases). Germline assignment: CDR1 SGDLS and CDR2 YYNGEE. This CDR3 comprises 13 residues. With 0 bases removed from V and 10 bases from J, the gap between germline ends came to 11 bases. For the CDR3, the DNA is TGTGCCAGCAGCGTAGCTCTAGCTTCAGAGCAGTTCTTC. This encodes CASSVALASEQFF.

V gene TRBV27 combines with J gene TRBJ1-4, with D possibly matching TRBD1 (5 bases). Trimming took 4 bases from V and 7 from J, leaving 13 bases between them. CDR1 and CDR2 from the germline V gene are MNHEY and SMNVEV (reference sequence). CDR3 length: 14 amino acids. CDR3 sequence reads: CASSWAGRIEKLFF. CDR3 bases: TGTGCCAGCAGTTGGGCAGGGAGGATTGAAAAACTGTTTTTT.

This chain links TRBV9 with TRBJ1-6; 9 positions agree with TRBD1. This CDR3 has 16 residues. Trimming cost V 0 bases and J 8 bases; bases outside gene matches: 6. In germline, CDR1 is SGDLS, CDR2 YYNGEE. The CDR3 region has the DNA TGTGCCAGCAGCGTAGCTGGACAGGGGATTTATTCACCCCTCCACTTT. Translating it yields CASSVAGQGIYSPLHF.

The V gene is TRBV18, the J gene TRBJ1-5; D is undetermined. Between the trimmed V and J ends, which lost 2 bases and 6 bases, there was a span of 11 bases. The CDR3 sequence is 14 residues long. Per the germline V gene, CDR1 is KGHSH and CDR2 is LQKENI. Written as DNA, the CDR3 is TGTGCCAGCTCACCAGGAGGGCGCGGTCAGCCCCAGCATTTT. Translating it yields CASSPGGRGQPQHF. The full variable domain, with the rest looked up from reference TRBV18 and TRBJ1-5, is NAGVMQNPRHLVRRRGQEARLRCSPMKGHSHVYWYRQLPEEGLKFMVYLQKENIIDESGMPKERFSAEFPKEGPSILRIQQVVRGDSAAYFCASSPGGRGQPQHFGDGTRLSIL.

Of note for this clone: Other DNA sequences in this sample translate to the same CDR3. This chain links TRBV5-4 with TRBJ2-3, with 14 bases matching TRBD2. The V and J ends lost 4 bases and 3 bases, in that order; junction bases with no gene match: 1. This CDR3 comprises 15 residues. Germline-derived CDR1 and CDR2 are SGHNT and YYREEE (reference sequence). DNA for the CDR3: TGTGCCAGCAGCCGGACTAGCGGGGGGACAGATACGCAGTATTTT. Translated: CASSRTSGGTDTQYF.

The V and J genes are TRBV30 and TRBJ1-1; TRBD1 might be the D (5 bases). This CDR3 has 13 residues. Trimming shortened V by 1 base and J by 7 bases, and 13 bases separated the two germline ends. Germline CDR1 GTSNPN, CDR2 SVGIG (reference sequence). As DNA, the CDR3 is TGTGCCTGGAGTGAAGGCCCAGGGTATGAAGCTTTCTTT. It is translated as CAWSEGPGYEAFF.

This clone was recorded once. This chain uses TRBV7-3 with TRBJ2-6; TRBD1 agrees at 9 bases. The V and J ends lost 5 bases and 1 base, in that order; junction bases with no gene match: 9. The CDR3 runs to 18 residues. Germline V gives CDR1 SGHTA, CDR2 FQGTGA. The CDR3 is CASSPQGTGPSGANVLTF. The CDR3 DNA sequence: TGTGCCAGCAGCCCCCAGGGGACAGGGCCATCTGGGGCCAACGTCCTGACTTTC. Together with reference TRBV7-3 and TRBJ2-6, the CDR3 gives the full variable domain: GAGVSQTPSNKVTEKGKYVELRCDPISGHTALYWYRQSLGQGPEFLIYFQGTGAADDSGLPNDRFFAVRPEGSVSTLKIQRTERGDSAVYLCASSPQGTGPSGANVLTFGAGSRLTVL.

This chain links TRBV28 with TRBJ2-1, with 14 bases lining up with TRBD2. CDR3 length equals 16 residues. The trim removed 2 bases at V and 7 bases at J, leaving 4 bases unmatched. Germline CDR1 is MDHEN and CDR2 is SYDVKM. The CDR3 DNA reads as TGTGCCAGCAGTTTAGCGGGACTAGCGGGGGAAAATGAGCAGTTCTTC. It codes for CASSLAGLAGENEQFF. Full variable domain (outside the CDR3, taken from reference TRBV28 and TRBJ2-1): DVKVTQSSRYLVKRTGEKVFLECVQDMDHENMFWYRQDPGLGLRLIYFSYDVKMKEKGDIPEGYSVSREKKERFSLILESASTNQTSMYLCASSLAGLAGENEQFFGPGTRLTVL.

This CDR3 reads CASSEDGLAAYNEQFF. In DNA form, the CDR3 reads TGTGCCAGCAGTGAAGACGGACTAGCCGCCTACAATGAGCAGTTCTTC. The chain has TRBV2 and TRBJ2-1; TRBD2 agrees at 8 bases. The V gene's germline CDR1 is SNHLY and CDR2 FYNNEI. V dropped 1 base and J dropped 2; count of bases not matched to a gene: 4. The CDR3 has 16 amino acids.

This clone was observed many times. The chain uses TRBV19 and TRBJ1-2, with D possibly matching TRBD1 (6 bases). The germline V and J ends were trimmed by 2 bases and 2 bases, with 21 bases remaining between them. This CDR3 spans 18 amino acids. Germline V gene sequence: CDR1 LNHDA, CDR2 SQIVND (reference sequence). The CDR3 coding sequence is TGTGCCAGTAGTATATCGAAGGACAGTGTTACCGGGAACTATGGCTACACCTTC. It translates to CASSISKDSVTGNYGYTF.

This chain connects TRBV18 to TRBJ2-6; tentatively, D is TRBD2 (5 bases). Germline CDR1 and CDR2: KGHSH and LQKENI. The CDR3 extends over 16 amino acids. Trimming removed 6 bases from V and 2 bases from J, with 14 bases in between. The CDR3 nucleotides read TGTGCCAGCTCCGGACTTCACAACGCTGGGGCCAACGTCCTGACTTTC. Amino acids: CASSGLHNAGANVLTF.

The J gene is TRBJ1-4, the V gene TRBV27; TRBD1 might be the D (5 bases). This CDR3 is 12 amino acids long. Trimming took off 8 bases at V and 7 bases at J, with 11 bases between the two ends. The germline gives CDR1 MNHEY, CDR2 SMNVEV (reference sequence). The chain's CDR3 is CASARVGEKLFF. CDR3 sequence (DNA): TGTGCCAGCGCCAGGGTCGGTGAAAAACTGTTTTTT.

V and J are TRBV7-3 and TRBJ2-1; TRBD2 agrees at 9 bases. Germline CDR1 and CDR2: SGHTA and FQGTGA. J lost 9 bases, V lost 5 bases, and 5 bases had no gene match. The CDR3 extends over 13 amino acids. Here the CDR3 DNA reads TGTGCCAGCAGCCTTACTAGCGGGTTTGAGCAGTTCTTC. Translation: CASSLTSGFEQFF.